This TCR beta chain appears in the sequencing data of a study of PD-L1 blockade in urothelial cancer. About the research overall: Blood was tested 3 weeks (second dose) and 6 weeks into treatment. A median blood sample held approximately 150,000 T cells and approximately 83,000 unique TCRs. Points from the study as a whole: Better progression-free and overall survival followed lower pretreatment blood clonality. Tumor-associated TCR clones expanded more in blood at 3 weeks in patients with durable benefit.

Described time point: peripheral blood 6 weeks after treatment start. The CDR3 consists of 13 residues. V dropped 6 bases and J dropped 4 bases, with 12 bases sitting between them. Per the germline V gene, CDR1 is WNHNN and CDR2 is SYGVQD (reference sequence). This table comes from immunoSEQ multiplex PCR, and its TCRdb copy is limited to in-frame clones, with some not included. The sample records tens of thousands of clones, about 85% being singletons. As to this clone: The antigen is unknown.

The rearrangement joins TRBV10-1 to TRBJ1-2; D gene unclear. The receptor was derived from a man between 65 and 85 years old with urothelial cancer. The source was PBMCs, collected around atezolizumab (anti-PD-L1) treatment. CDR3 protein: CASSPSGIYGYTF. In nucleotides, the CDR3 is TGCGCCAGCAGCCCCTCGGGGATCTATGGCTACACCTTC.